This T cell receptor (beta chain) came from a study of T cells after yellow fever vaccination. Whole-study results and caveats: Clonotype sharing between CD4 and CD8 compartments was small.

The CDR3 totals 15 residues. Germline CDR1 and CDR2: SQVTM and ANQGSEA. Trimming removed 7 bases at V and 0 bases at J, with 13 bases between. TCRdb itself ran the 5' RACE reads through MiXCR, one entry per CDR3 protein. The sample consists of under 55,000 distinct CDR3 sequences, approximately 7% of them appearing once. This clonotype was found many times. The specimen was CD8+ T cells not binding an NS4B(214-222) dextramer, sorted from PBMCs, collected roughly 47 days after the first yellow fever vaccination. The J gene is TRBJ2-6, the V gene TRBV29-1; no definite D call. The clonotype was recovered from a young man who received the YFV17D yellow fever vaccine. In DNA, the CDR3 is TGCAGCGCCCTATCGGCCATCTCTGGGGCCAACGTCCTGACTTTC. This codes for CSALSAISGANVLTF.